What follows is one T cell receptor (beta chain) and its context. The read finishes 3 residues shy of the CDR3 end, and the germline J gene is used to complete it. The data were taken from a study of T cells in women clearing cervical HPV infection. At the level of the study: For cases, blood was sampled a median 149 days after lesion detection, interquartile range about 90 to 210 days.

TCRdb's table, derived via immunoSEQ multiplex PCR, lists solely in-frame clones and lacks some. This repertoire comprises approximately 30,000 clones; its ten largest clones make up around 1.6%. This CDR3 has 15 residues. Germline V gives CDR1 SGHRS, CDR2 YFSETQ. V lost 0 bases and J 5 bases, leaving 14 bases between the germline ends. The sample consisted of blood buffy coat. This chain uses TRBV5-1 with TRBJ1-1; a possible D gene is TRBD1 (5 bases). The clonotype was recovered from a woman between 18 and 70 years old with a cervical HPV16 infection that either progressed to CIN3+ or cleared (not recorded which). The CDR3 protein is CASSLEEGSATEAFF. The CDR3 DNA, read in part, is TGCGCCAGCAGCTTGGAGGAGGGGTCGGCGACTGAA.